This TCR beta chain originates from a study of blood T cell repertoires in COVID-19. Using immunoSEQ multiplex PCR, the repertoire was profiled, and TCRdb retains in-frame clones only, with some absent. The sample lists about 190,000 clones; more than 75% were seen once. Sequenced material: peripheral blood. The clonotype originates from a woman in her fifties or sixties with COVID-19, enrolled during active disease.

The CDR3 DNA reads TGTGCCAGCAGTGAAGACCTAGCGGGAACCTACAATGAGCAGTTCTTC. Residues: CASSEDLAGTYNEQFF. The chain employs TRBV2 and TRBJ2-1; 9 bases line up with TRBD2. V shed 1 base, J shed 2 bases, and the junction held 3 bases outside the gene matches. Looked up from germline, CDR1 is SNHLY and CDR2 is FYNNEI. The CDR3 covers 16 residues.